This TCR beta chain was retrieved from a study of sequential checkpoint blockade in melanoma. This CDR3 contains 14 residues. Per the germline V gene, CDR1 is MDHEN and CDR2 is SYDVKM. V was shortened by 3 bases and J by 10 bases, with 15 bases between the two germline ends. This table comes from immunoSEQ multiplex PCR, and its TCRdb copy is limited to in-frame clones, with some not included. This repertoire shows approximately 12,000 clones, 60% to 75% found once; its top ten account for 22%. Treatment: randomized to nivolumab then ipilimumab (arm A) or the reverse (arm B). The sequence was obtained from a human donor with melanoma. The gene calls are TRBV28 and TRBJ1-4; perhaps TRBD1 as D (5 bases). Source: CD8+ T cells sorted from blood (inferred from file names), taken from a patient given nivolumab and ipilimumab in sequence. The DNA of the CDR3 is TGTGCCAGCAGTTTTGGTCAGGCCGGGGGAAAACTGTTTTTT. It codes for CASSFGQAGGKLFF.